The 8 T cell receptor beta chains listed next were all sequenced from one sample in a study of blood T cell repertoires in COVID-19. TCRdb keeps only in-frame clones here, not all; method: immunoSEQ multiplex PCR. This table has about 73,000 clones, approximately 71% appearing once. Input material: peripheral blood. The receptors originated from a man aged 65 to 79 with COVID-19, enrolled during active disease.

The rearrangement links TRBV15 to TRBJ2-7, with D possibly TRBD2 on 5 matching bases. Trimming shortened V by 4 bases and J by 1 base, and 17 bases separated the two germline ends. Per germline, CDR1 LNHNV and CDR2 YYDKDF (reference sequence). The CDR3 has 16 amino acids. CDR3 protein: CATSTAADSRSYEQYF. The CDR3 bases are TGTGCCACCAGCACCGCGGCGGACTCGAGATCCTACGAGCAGTACTTC.

The genes are TRBV19 and TRBJ2-7; D might be TRBD1 (6 bases). V shed 1 base and J shed 3 bases, with 10 bases lying between them. Germline V gene data show CDR1 as LNHDA and CDR2 as SQIVND (reference sequence). CDR3 length: 14 amino acids. The CDR3 spells CASSIGQAVYEQYF. DNA for the CDR3: TGTGCCAGTAGTATAGGACAGGCCGTCTACGAGCAGTACTTC. Supplemented by reference TRBV19 and TRBJ2-7, the full variable domain reads DGGITQSPKYLFRKEGQNVTLSCEQNLNHDAMYWYRQDPGQGLRLIYYSQIVNDFQKGDIAEGYSVSREKKESFPLTVTSAQKNPTAFYLCASSIGQAVYEQYFGPGTRLTVT.

The chain uses TRBV7-2 and TRBJ1-5; D perhaps matches TRBD1 (6 bases). V was shortened by 5 bases and J by 6 bases, with 11 bases between the two germline ends. This CDR3 spans 13 amino acids. CDR1 and CDR2 from the germline V gene are SGHTA and FQGNSA. For the CDR3, the DNA is TGTGCCAGCAGCATTGGACAGATTCAGCCCCAGCATTTT. Translation gives CASSIGQIQPQHF.

V and J are TRBV28 and TRBJ1-1, with D uncertain. Between the trimmed V and J ends, which lost 5 bases and 1 base, there was a span of 8 bases. The CDR3 has 13 amino acids. Per the germline V gene, CDR1 is MDHEN and CDR2 is SYDVKM. CDR3 sequence reads: CASSLPGNTEAFF. The CDR3 DNA follows: TGTGCCAGCAGTCTGCCCGGGAACACTGAAGCTTTCTTT.

This chain joins TRBV27 and TRBJ1-6; a possible D gene is TRBD1 (5 bases). This CDR3 is built from 14 residues. Germline V gene data show CDR1 as MNHEY and CDR2 as SMNVEV (reference sequence). V shed 3 bases and J shed 7 bases, with 10 bases lying between them. The CDR3 coding sequence is TGTGCCAGCAGTTTTCCAGGGCCCAATTCACCCCTCCACTTT. Protein product: CASSFPGPNSPLHF.

The chain carries TRBV12-3 or TRBV12-4 and TRBJ1-1; the D is unclear. V lost 5 bases and J 7 bases, leaving 11 bases between the germline ends. The CDR3 has 12 amino acids. The CDR3, as DNA: TGTGCCAGCAGTGAGGGTTTCTATGAAGCTTTCTTT. Translating it yields CASSEGFYEAFF.

The V call is TRBV7-9, the J call TRBJ1-6; 8 bases line up with TRBD1. Germline V gene data show CDR1 as SEHNR and CDR2 as FQNEAQ (reference sequence). The V segment lost 5 bases and the J segment 11 bases; nucleotides outside the gene matches: 11. The CDR3 length is 15 residues. The CDR3 sequence is CASSPPGQARAPLHF. The CDR3, as DNA: TGTGCCAGCAGCCCTCCGGGACAGGCGAGGGCACCCCTCCACTTT.

This rearrangement joins TRBV7-2 to TRBJ2-7; 9 bases are a match to TRBD2. The CDR3 covers 14 residues. Germline CDR1 reads SGHTA; CDR2 reads FQGNSA. With 4 bases clipped from V and 2 bases from J, the junction kept 3 bases outside the gene matches. For the CDR3, the DNA is TGTGCCAGCAGCTATACTAGCGGGCCCTACGAGCAGTACTTC. The encoded protein is CASSYTSGPYEQYF.